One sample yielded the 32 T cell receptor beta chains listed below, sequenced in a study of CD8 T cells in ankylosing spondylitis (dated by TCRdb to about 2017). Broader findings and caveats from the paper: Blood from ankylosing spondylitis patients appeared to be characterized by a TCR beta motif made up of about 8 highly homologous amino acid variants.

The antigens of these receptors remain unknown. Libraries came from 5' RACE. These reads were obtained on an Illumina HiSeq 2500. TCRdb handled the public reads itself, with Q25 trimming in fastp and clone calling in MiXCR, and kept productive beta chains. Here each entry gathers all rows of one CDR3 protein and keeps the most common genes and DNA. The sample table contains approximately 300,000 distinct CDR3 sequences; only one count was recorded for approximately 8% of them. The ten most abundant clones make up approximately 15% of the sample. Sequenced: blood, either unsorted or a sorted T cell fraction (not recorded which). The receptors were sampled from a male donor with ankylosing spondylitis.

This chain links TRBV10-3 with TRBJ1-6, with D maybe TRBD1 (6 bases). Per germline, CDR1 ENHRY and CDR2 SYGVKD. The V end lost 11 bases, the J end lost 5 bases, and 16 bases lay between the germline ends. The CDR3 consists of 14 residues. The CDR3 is CAAQGTPDNSPLHF. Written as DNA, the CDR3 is TGTGCCGCCCAAGGGACACCGGATAATTCACCCCTCCACTTT.

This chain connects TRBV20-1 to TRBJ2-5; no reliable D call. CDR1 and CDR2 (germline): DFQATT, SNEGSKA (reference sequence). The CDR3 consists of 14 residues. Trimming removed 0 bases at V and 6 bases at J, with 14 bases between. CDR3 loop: CSARDPTTRQTQYF. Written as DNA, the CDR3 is TGCAGTGCTAGAGATCCCACTACGCGGCAGACCCAGTACTTC.

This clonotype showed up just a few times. Here the CDR3 DNA reads TGTGCCAGCAGCTCCAAATTCGGGGGTGATTACAATGAGCAGTTCTTC. Protein product: CASSSKFGGDYNEQFF. J is TRBJ2-1 and V is TRBV7-9; D possibly corresponds to TRBD2 (6 bases). The V end lost 4 bases, the J end lost 4 bases, and 17 bases lay between the germline ends. The V gene's germline CDR1 is SEHNR and CDR2 FQNEAQ (reference sequence). The length of the CDR3 is 16 residues.

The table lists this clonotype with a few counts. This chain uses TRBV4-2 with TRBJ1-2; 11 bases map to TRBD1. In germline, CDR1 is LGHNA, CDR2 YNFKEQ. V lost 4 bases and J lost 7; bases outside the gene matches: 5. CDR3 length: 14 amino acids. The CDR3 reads CASSPGQGAGGYTF. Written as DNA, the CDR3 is TGTGCCAGCAGCCCCGGACAGGGGGCGGGTGGCTACACCTTC.

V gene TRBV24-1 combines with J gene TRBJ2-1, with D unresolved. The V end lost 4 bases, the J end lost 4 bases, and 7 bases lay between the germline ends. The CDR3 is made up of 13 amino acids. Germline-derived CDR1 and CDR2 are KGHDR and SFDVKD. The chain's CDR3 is CATSEIGYNEQFF. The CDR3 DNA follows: TGTGCCACCAGTGAGATAGGTTACAATGAGCAGTTCTTC.

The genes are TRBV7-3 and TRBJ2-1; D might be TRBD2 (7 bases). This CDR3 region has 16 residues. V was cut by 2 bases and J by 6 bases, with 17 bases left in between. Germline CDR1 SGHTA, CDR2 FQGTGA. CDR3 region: CASSLSPGGGGNEQFF. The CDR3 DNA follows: TGTGCCAGCAGCTTATCGCCCGGGGGCGGGGGCAATGAGCAGTTCTTC.

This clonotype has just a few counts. The CDR3 DNA reads TGTGCCAGCAGCTTCAGTTGGGAAAACACCATATATTTT. This encodes CASSFSWENTIYF. The gene calls are TRBV7-9 and TRBJ1-3; D is unresolved. The CDR3 totals 13 residues. Between the trimmed V and J ends, which lost 3 bases and 6 bases, there was a span of 9 bases. The germline gives CDR1 SEHNR, CDR2 FQNEAQ (reference sequence).

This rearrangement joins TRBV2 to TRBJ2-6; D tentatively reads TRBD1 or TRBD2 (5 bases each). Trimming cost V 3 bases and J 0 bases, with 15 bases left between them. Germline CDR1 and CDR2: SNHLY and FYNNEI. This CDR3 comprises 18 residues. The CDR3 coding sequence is TGTGCCAGCAGTGATCTGGGACGGTTTAACTCTGGGGCCAACGTCCTGACTTTC. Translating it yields CASSDLGRFNSGANVLTF.

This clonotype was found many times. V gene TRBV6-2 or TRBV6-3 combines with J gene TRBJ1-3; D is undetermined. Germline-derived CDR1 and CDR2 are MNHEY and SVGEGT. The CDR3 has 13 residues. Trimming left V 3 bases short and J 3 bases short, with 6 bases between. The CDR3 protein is CASSYRGGNTIYF. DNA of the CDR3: TGTGCCAGCAGTTATCGCGGTGGAAACACCATATATTTT.

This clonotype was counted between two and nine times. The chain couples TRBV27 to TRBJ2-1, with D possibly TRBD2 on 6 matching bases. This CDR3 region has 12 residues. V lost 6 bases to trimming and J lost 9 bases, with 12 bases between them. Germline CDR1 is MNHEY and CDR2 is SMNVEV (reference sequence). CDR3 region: CASSRTEGEQFF. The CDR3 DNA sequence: TGTGCCAGCAGCCGAACGGAGGGTGAGCAGTTCTTC.

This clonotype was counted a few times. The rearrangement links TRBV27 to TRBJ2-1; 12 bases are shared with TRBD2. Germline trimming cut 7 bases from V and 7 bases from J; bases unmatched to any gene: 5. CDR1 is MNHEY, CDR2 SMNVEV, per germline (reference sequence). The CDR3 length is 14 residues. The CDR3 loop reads CASTRLAGGNEQFF. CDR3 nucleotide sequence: TGTGCCAGCACCCGGCTAGCGGGAGGGAATGAGCAGTTCTTC.

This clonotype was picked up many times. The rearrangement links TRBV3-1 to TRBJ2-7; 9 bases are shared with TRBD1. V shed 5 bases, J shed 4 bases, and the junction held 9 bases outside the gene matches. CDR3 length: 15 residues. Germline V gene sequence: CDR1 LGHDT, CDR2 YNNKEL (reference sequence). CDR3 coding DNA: TGTGCCAGCAGCTACCCTGCGGGACAGGGTTACGAGCAGTACTTC. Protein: CASSYPAGQGYEQYF.

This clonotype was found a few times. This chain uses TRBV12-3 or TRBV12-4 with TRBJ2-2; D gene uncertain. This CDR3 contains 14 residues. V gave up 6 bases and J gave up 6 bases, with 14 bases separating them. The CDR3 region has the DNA TGTGCCAGCAGCCAAACGGTGCCGTCCGGGGAGCTGTTTTTT. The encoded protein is CASSQTVPSGELFF.

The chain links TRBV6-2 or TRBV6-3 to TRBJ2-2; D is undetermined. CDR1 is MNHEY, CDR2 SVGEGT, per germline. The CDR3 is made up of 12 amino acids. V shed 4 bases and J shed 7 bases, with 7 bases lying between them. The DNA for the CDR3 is TGTGCCAGCAGTTCACTCCTCGGGGAGCTGTTTTTT. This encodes CASSSLLGELFF.

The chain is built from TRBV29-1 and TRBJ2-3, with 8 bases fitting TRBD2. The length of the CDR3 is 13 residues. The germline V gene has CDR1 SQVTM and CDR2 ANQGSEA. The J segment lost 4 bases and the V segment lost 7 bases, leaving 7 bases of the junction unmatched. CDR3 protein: CSAQTSAPDTQYF. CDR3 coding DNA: TGCAGCGCCCAGACTAGCGCCCCAGATACGCAGTATTTT.

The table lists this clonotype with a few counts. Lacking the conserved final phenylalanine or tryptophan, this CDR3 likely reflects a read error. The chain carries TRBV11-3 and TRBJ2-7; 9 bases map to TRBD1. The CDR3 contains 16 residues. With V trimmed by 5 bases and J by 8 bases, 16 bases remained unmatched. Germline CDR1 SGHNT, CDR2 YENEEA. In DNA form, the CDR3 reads TGTGCCAGCAGCAAATCCCCGGGACAGGGAGCGTCGAAGCAGTACTCC. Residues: CASSKSPGQGASKQYS.

The DNA of the CDR3 is TGCAGTGCTAGTTGGACAGGATGGACTGAAGCTTTCTTT. Encoded protein: CSASWTGWTEAFF. This chain uses TRBV20-1 with TRBJ1-1, with 7 bases that match TRBD1. The CDR3 has 13 residues. The trim removed 3 bases at V and 5 bases at J, leaving 6 bases unmatched. The germline CDR1 and CDR2 sequences are DFQATT and SNEGSKA (reference sequence).

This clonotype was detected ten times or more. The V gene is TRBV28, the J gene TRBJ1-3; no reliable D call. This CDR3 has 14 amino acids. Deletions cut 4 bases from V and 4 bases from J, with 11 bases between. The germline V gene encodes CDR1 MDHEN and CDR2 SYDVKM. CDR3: CASSSGLSGNTIYF. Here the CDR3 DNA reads TGTGCCAGCAGTTCAGGTCTCTCCGGAAACACCATATATTTT.

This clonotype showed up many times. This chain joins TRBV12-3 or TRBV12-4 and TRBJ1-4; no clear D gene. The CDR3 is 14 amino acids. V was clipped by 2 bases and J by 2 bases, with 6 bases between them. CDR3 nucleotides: TGTGCCAGCAGTTTATGGCCGACTAATGAAAAACTGTTTTTT. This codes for CASSLWPTNEKLFF.

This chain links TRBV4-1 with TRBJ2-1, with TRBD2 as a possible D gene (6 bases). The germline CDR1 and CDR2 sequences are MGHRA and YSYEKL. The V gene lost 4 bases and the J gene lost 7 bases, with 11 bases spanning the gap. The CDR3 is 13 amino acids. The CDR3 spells CASSRGLLNEQFF. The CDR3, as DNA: TGCGCCAGCAGCCGAGGACTACTTAATGAGCAGTTCTTC.

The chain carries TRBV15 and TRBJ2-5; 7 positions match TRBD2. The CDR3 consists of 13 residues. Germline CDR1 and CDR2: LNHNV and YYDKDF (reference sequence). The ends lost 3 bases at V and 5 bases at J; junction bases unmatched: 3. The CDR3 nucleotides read TGTGCCACCAGCAGCGCGGGAGCGGAGACCCAGTACTTC. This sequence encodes CATSSAGAETQYF.

CDR3 protein: CASSGSGQYQETQYF. The CDR3 DNA reads as TGTGCCAGCTCAGGTAGCGGGCAGTACCAAGAGACCCAGTACTTC. The chain recombines TRBV19 with TRBJ2-5; 7 nucleotides match TRBD2. CDR1 and CDR2 from the germline V gene are LNHDA and SQIVND (reference sequence). The J segment lost 0 bases and the V segment lost 9 bases, leaving 10 bases of the junction unmatched. CDR3 length: 15 amino acids.

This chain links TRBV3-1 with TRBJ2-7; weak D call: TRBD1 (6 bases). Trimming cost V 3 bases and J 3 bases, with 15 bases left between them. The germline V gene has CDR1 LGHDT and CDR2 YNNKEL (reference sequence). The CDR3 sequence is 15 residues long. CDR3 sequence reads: CASSQVDSNFYEQYF. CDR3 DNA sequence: TGTGCCAGCAGCCAGGTGGACAGCAATTTCTACGAGCAGTACTTC.

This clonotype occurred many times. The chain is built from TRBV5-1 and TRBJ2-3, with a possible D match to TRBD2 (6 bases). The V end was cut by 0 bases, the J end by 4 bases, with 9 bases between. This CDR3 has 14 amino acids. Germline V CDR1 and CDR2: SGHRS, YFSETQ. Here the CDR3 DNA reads TGCGCCAGCAGCTTGGGGGGACTCGCAGATACGCAGTATTTT. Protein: CASSLGGLADTQYF.

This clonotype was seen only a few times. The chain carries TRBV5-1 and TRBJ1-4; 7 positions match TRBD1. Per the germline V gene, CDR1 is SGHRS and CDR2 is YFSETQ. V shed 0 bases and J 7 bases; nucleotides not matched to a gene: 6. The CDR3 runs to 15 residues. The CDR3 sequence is CASSLGRGPGEKLFF. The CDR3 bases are TGCGCCAGCAGCTTGGGAAGGGGGCCGGGTGAAAAACTGTTTTTT.

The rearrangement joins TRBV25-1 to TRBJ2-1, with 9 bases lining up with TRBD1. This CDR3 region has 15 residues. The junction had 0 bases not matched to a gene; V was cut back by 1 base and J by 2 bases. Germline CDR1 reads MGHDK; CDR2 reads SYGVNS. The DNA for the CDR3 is TGTGCCAGCAGTGAATGGGACAGGGCCTACAATGAGCAGTTCTTC. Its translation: CASSEWDRAYNEQFF.

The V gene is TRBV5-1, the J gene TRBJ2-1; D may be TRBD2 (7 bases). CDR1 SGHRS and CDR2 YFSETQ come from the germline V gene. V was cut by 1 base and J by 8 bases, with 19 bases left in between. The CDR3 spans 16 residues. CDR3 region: CASSLSRGGGIDEQFF. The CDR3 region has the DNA TGCGCCAGCAGCTTGTCTCGGGGAGGGGGTATTGATGAGCAGTTCTTC.

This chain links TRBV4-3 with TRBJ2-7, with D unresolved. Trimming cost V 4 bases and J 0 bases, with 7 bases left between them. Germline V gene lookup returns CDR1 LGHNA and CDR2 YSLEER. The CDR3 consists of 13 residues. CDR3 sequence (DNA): TGCGCCAGCAGCCCAGTCCCCTCCTACGAGCAGTACTTC. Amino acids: CASSPVPSYEQYF.

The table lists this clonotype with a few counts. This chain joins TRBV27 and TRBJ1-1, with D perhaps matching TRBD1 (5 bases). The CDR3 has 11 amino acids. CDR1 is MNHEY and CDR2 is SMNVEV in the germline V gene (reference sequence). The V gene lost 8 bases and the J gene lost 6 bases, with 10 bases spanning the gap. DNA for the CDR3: TGTGCCAGCGGAGAGACAGCTGAAGCTTTCTTT. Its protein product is CASGETAEAFF.

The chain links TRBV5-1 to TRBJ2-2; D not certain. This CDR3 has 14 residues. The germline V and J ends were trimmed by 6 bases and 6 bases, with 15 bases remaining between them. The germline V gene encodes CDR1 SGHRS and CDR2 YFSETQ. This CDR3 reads CASKSSQASGELFF. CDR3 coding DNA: TGCGCCAGCAAATCATCCCAAGCGTCCGGGGAGCTGTTTTTT. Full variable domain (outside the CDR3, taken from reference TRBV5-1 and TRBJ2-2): KAGVTQTPRYLIKTRGQQVTLSCSPISGHRSVSWYQQTPGQGLQFLFEYFSETQRNKGNFPGRFSGRQFSNSRSEMNVSTLELGDSALYLCASKSSQASGELFFGEGSRLTVL.

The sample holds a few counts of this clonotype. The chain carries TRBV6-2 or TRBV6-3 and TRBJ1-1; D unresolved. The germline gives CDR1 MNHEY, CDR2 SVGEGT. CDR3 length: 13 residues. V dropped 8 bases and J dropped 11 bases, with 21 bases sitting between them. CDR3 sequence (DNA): TGTGCCAGCGGGCCAGGTATCAGCCCGCGCGCTTTCTTT. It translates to CASGPGISPRAFF.

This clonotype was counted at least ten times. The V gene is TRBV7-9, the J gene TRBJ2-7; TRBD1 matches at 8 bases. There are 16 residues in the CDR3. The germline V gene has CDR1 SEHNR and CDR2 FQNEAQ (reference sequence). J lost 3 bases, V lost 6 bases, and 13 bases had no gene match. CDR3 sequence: CASSTLRGQVIYEQYF. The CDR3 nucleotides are TGTGCCAGCAGTACCTTAAGGGGACAGGTGATCTACGAGCAGTACTTC.